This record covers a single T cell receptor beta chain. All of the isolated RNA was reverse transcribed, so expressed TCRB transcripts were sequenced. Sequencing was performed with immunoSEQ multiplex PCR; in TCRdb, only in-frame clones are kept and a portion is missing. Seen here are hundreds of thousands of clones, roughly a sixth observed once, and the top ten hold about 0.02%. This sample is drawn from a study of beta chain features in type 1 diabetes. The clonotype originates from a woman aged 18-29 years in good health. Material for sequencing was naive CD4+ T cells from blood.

The CDR3: CSAGPRATQYF. The CDR3 region has the DNA TGCAGTGCTGGGCCGCGGGCTACGCAGTATTTT. The rearrangement joins TRBV20-1 to TRBJ2-3; weak D call: TRBD2 (5 bases). There are 11 residues in the CDR3. V lost 5 bases and J 8 bases, leaving 11 bases between the germline ends. In germline, CDR1 is DFQATT, CDR2 SNEGSKA (reference sequence).